The clone carrying this T cell receptor beta chain was detected only a few times. Its specificity is not known. The treatment: oral pan-JAK inhibitor, 5-10 mg twice daily. The authors extracted RNA and reverse transcribed it into cDNA as the sequencing template. TCRdb's copy holds only in-frame clones and misses some; the assay was immunoSEQ multiplex PCR. The table includes 270,000 or so clones, roughly 60% detected once. The CDR3 is made up of 14 amino acids. Unmatched junction bases numbered 6, after V lost 3 bases and J lost 5 bases. Germline V gene sequence: CDR1 LNHDA, CDR2 SQIVND (reference sequence). The source of the sample is a study of CD8+ T cells in alopecia areata. Study context: Patients in the treated group were given tofacitinib by mouth, 5 to 10 mg twice a day. Patients took tofacitinib for 6 to 18 months, followed by 6 drug-free months. Findings of the study overall: A great number of expanded lesional clones endured in scalp and blood during tofacitinib.

The receptor comes from a human donor with alopecia areata. The sample here was CD4+ T cells sorted from blood, taken at week 24, from a patient treated with tofacitinib. This rearrangement joins TRBV19 to TRBJ2-7; 8 bases are shared with TRBD2. The CDR3 spells CASSMLSGGHEQYF. CDR3 DNA: TGTGCCAGTAGTATGCTAAGCGGGGGCCACGAGCAGTACTTC.